Reported below is one TCR beta chain. Its specificity is unknown. There are 14 residues in the CDR3. Germline loops: CDR1 MNHNS, CDR2 SASEGT. Trimming at V came to 7 bases and at J to 4 bases, leaving 9 bases not matched to a gene. PCR was performed using 60 Vbeta and 13 Jbeta primers. This table comes from immunoSEQ multiplex PCR, and its TCRdb copy is limited to in-frame clones, with some not included. Among some 86,000 clones listed, roughly three quarters were seen once. The sample comes from a study of cytomegalovirus exposure and HLA in healthy donors. Whole-study findings and limits: A later look showed TCR association rates differing by HLA locus, highest for DRB1 and lowest for HLA-C. Owing to their indistinguishability, certain V segments, notably TRBV6-2 and TRBV6-3, were excluded. The Asian-associated ancestry cluster reportedly had fewer N-insertions than the 666-donor mean in a later analysis.

This receptor was obtained from a middle-aged woman in good health and CMV-seropositive. Specimen: PBMCs. The genes are TRBV6-1 and TRBJ1-1; 7 nucleotides line up with TRBD1. CDR3 in amino acids: CASIPTGIGTEAFF. The CDR3 DNA reads TGTGCCAGCATACCGACAGGGATAGGCACTGAAGCTTTCTTT.